This passage covers 29 T cell receptor beta chains from one sample sequenced in a study of OX40 agonist ivuxolimab in advanced cancers. Repertoires were generated with immunoSEQ multiplex PCR, while TCRdb's copy carries only in-frame clones and drops some. The table has tens of thousands of clones, about 78% seen once; the top ten hold about 13%. This specimen consisted of CD4+ or CD8+ T cells sorted from blood, obtained in a trial of the OX40 agonist ivuxolimab. All receptors come from an adult with an advanced solid tumor such as melanoma, head and neck, liver or kidney cancer.

V and J are TRBV6-1 and TRBJ2-3, with 9 bases that match TRBD2. The ends lost 4 bases at V and 2 bases at J; junction bases unmatched: 13. In germline, CDR1 is MNHNS, CDR2 SASEGT. The CDR3 spans 18 residues. The CDR3 reads CASSATVRAGGLTDTQYF. The CDR3 nucleotides are TGTGCCAGCAGTGCAACTGTTCGGGCGGGGGGGCTCACAGATACGCAGTATTTT.

CDR3: CATRNKGISGNTIYF. DNA for the CDR3: TGTGCCACCAGAAACAAGGGAATTTCTGGAAACACCATATATTTT. The genes are TRBV15 and TRBJ1-3, with no clear D. CDR3 length equals 15 residues. V lost 6 bases, J lost 1 base, and 13 bases lay in between. The germline V gene encodes CDR1 LNHNV and CDR2 YYDKDF (reference sequence).

The genes are TRBV11-2 and TRBJ2-7; D is unclear. Trimming cost V 4 bases and J 2 bases, with 12 bases left between them. CDR1 SGHAT and CDR2 FQNNGV come from the germline V gene. The CDR3 has 14 amino acids. The CDR3 loop reads CASSSLRVTYEQYF. The CDR3 bases are TGTGCCAGCAGCTCCCTTAGGGTAACCTACGAGCAGTACTTC. Filled out from reference TRBV11-2 and TRBJ2-7, the complete variable domain reads EAGVAQSPRYKIIEKRQSVAFWCNPISGHATLYWYQQILGQGPKLLIQFQNNGVVDDSQLPKDRFSAERLKGVDSTLKIQPAKLEDSAVYLCASSSLRVTYEQYFGPGTRLTVT.

This sequence joins TRBV7-8 and TRBJ1-5; a weak D match, TRBD1 (5 bases). Germline lookup yields CDR1 SGHVS and CDR2 FQNEAQ. Trimming took 5 bases from V and 4 from J, leaving 12 bases between them. This CDR3 comprises 14 residues. This CDR3 is CASSKTRGNQPQHF. DNA of the CDR3: TGTGCCAGCAGCAAAACTCGGGGGAATCAGCCCCAGCATTTT.

The rearrangement joins TRBV6-5 to TRBJ1-4; D is possibly TRBD1 (5 bases). This CDR3 spans 14 amino acids. Trimming removed 6 bases from V and 0 bases from J, with 8 bases in between. The germline V gene encodes CDR1 MNHEY and CDR2 SVGAGI. The CDR3 sequence: CASRPTATNEKLFF. The DNA for the CDR3 is TGTGCCAGCAGACCGACAGCAACTAATGAAAAACTGTTTTTT.

This rearrangement joins TRBV7-2 to TRBJ1-6; weak D call: TRBD1 (5 bases). Germline V lookup: CDR1 SGHTA, CDR2 FQGNSA. The CDR3 has 15 residues. V lost 1 base and J 7 bases, leaving 11 bases between the germline ends. CDR3: CASSLGGILNSPLHF. The CDR3 DNA reads as TGTGCCAGCAGCTTAGGGGGGATATTAAATTCACCCCTCCACTTT. Full variable domain (outside the CDR3, taken from reference TRBV7-2 and TRBJ1-6): GAGVSQSPSNKVTEKGKDVELRCDPISGHTALYWYRQSLGQGLEFLIYFQGNSAPDKSGLPSDRFSAERTGGSVSTLTIQRTQQEDSAVYLCASSLGGILNSPLHFGNGTRLTVT.

The chain recombines TRBV28 with TRBJ1-5; no definite D call. The germline V gene has CDR1 MDHEN and CDR2 SYDVKM. The CDR3 length is 14 residues. V lost 3 bases and J 6 bases, leaving 12 bases between the germline ends. This CDR3 is CASSFEGRRQPQHF. CDR3 nucleotide sequence: TGTGCCAGCAGTTTTGAGGGCCGGCGTCAGCCCCAGCATTTT.

CDR3 bases: TGTGCCAGCAGTGAGGGTACCCCGAACACCGGGGAGCTGTTTTTT. It translates to CASSEGTPNTGELFF. The chain has TRBV6-4 and TRBJ2-2; D gene unclear. Per germline, CDR1 MRHNA and CDR2 SNTAGT. The V end was cut by 3 bases, the J end by 0 bases, with 8 bases between. There are 15 residues in the CDR3.

This chain connects TRBV27 to TRBJ1-6, with D hard to call. The CDR3 runs to 13 residues. The V gene's germline CDR1 is MNHEY and CDR2 SMNVEV (reference sequence). The V end lost 5 bases, the J end lost 10 bases, and 12 bases lay between the germline ends. The CDR3, as DNA: TGTGCCAGCAGTCTCCCTAGTAACTCACCCCTCCACTTT. Translating gives CASSLPSNSPLHF.

The CDR3 bases are TGCGCCAGCAGTTTGAGGGGGCAGTTGGACACTGAAGCTTTCTTT. Translating gives CASSLRGQLDTEAFF. The V and J genes are TRBV5-1 and TRBJ1-1; 7 bases map to TRBD1. Germline V CDR1 and CDR2: SGHRS, YFSETQ. V dropped 5 bases and J dropped 3; count of bases not matched to a gene: 10. The CDR3 consists of 15 residues.

This chain links TRBV6-6 with TRBJ2-1; tentatively, D is TRBD1 or TRBD2 (5 bases each). The V and J ends lost 2 bases and 8 bases respectively, with 16 bases between them. Germline values: CDR1 MNHNY, CDR2 SVGAGI (reference sequence). The CDR3 is made up of 15 amino acids. The CDR3 region is CASSYEGTYVDEQFF. The DNA of the CDR3 is TGTGCCAGCAGTTACGAGGGGACCTATGTAGATGAGCAGTTCTTC.

The CDR3: CASSLIGASYGYTF. DNA for the CDR3: TGTGCCAGCAGCTTAATCGGCGCCAGCTATGGCTACACCTTC. J is TRBJ1-2 and V is TRBV7-9; D gene ambiguous. V was trimmed by 2 bases and J by 4 bases, leaving 11 bases between them. The CDR3 spans 14 residues. CDR1 is SEHNR and CDR2 is FQNEAQ in the germline V gene (reference sequence).

This sequence joins TRBV19 and TRBJ2-5; TRBD2 agrees at 12 bases. Per the germline V gene, CDR1 is LNHDA and CDR2 is SQIVND (reference sequence). The CDR3 has 13 amino acids. The ends lost 10 bases at V and 5 bases at J; junction bases unmatched: 5. CDR3 nucleotides: TGTGCCACTTCTACTAGCGGGAGGGAGACCCAGTACTTC. As protein: CATSTSGRETQYF.

This sequence joins TRBV7-6 and TRBJ2-5, with 8 nucleotides matching TRBD1. The last part of the DNA fits TRBJ2-7 better; the J call may be wrong. The germline CDR1 and CDR2 sequences are SGHVS and FNYEAQ. This CDR3 has 13 amino acids. CDR3 protein: CASSFGQGYEQYF. CDR3 nucleotide sequence: TGTGCCAGCAGCTTTGGACAGGGCTACGAGCAGTACTTC.

The J gene is TRBJ1-2, the V gene TRBV13; 7 bases align to TRBD1. This CDR3 spans 13 amino acids. V lost 5 bases to trimming and J lost 2 bases; unmatched junction nucleotides: 2. Per the germline V gene, CDR1 is PRHDT and CDR2 is FYEKMQ (reference sequence). The CDR3 bases are TGTGCCAGCAGCAAGACAGGGAACTATGGCTACACCTTC. This translates into CASSKTGNYGYTF.

This chain connects TRBV28 to TRBJ2-7, with D uncertain. CDR3 length equals 11 residues. CDR1 is MDHEN, CDR2 SYDVKM, per germline. V was pared by 7 bases and J by 5 bases, with 9 bases between. CDR3 in DNA: TGTGCCAGCACCCAGGAACACGAGCAGTACTTC. The encoded protein is CASTQEHEQYF.

This clone was detected a few times. The chain links TRBV27 to TRBJ2-7; 10 bases match TRBD2. Per the germline V gene, CDR1 is MNHEY and CDR2 is SMNVEV (reference sequence). J lost 5 bases, V lost 7 bases, and 5 bases had no gene match. This CDR3 contains 13 residues. CDR3 in DNA: TGTGCCAGCATCCCGGGACTAGCGAACGAGCAGTACTTC. Protein: CASIPGLANEQYF.

Here the CDR3 reads CASSQDTGQGASIPYEQYF. CDR3 sequence (DNA): TGCGCCAGCAGCCAAGATACGGGACAGGGGGCGTCTATCCCCTACGAGCAGTACTTC. The V call is TRBV4-1, the J call TRBJ2-7, with 12 bases identical to TRBD1. The CDR3 totals 19 residues. V lost 0 bases and J lost 2; bases outside the gene matches: 11. Germline values: CDR1 MGHRA, CDR2 YSYEKL.

The V call is TRBV18, the J call TRBJ2-7; D is unclear. In germline, CDR1 is KGHSH, CDR2 LQKENI. There are 13 residues in the CDR3. V dropped 6 bases and J dropped 5 bases, with 14 bases sitting between them. CDR3 bases: TGTGCCAGCTCTCAGGCGATTGCAGACGAGCAGTACTTC. Translated: CASSQAIADEQYF.

The chain joins TRBV28 to TRBJ2-2; 10 bases agree with TRBD1. The CDR3 loop spans 20 amino acids. The V segment lost 3 bases and the J segment 3 bases; nucleotides outside the gene matches: 16. Germline CDR1 and CDR2: MDHEN and SYDVKM. This CDR3 reads CASSLAWDRGTTGDTGELFF. CDR3 DNA sequence: TGTGCCAGCAGTTTGGCATGGGACAGGGGAACAACCGGGGACACCGGGGAGCTGTTTTTT.

The gene calls are TRBV6-6 and TRBJ2-7; maybe TRBD2 (6 bases). Germline lookup yields CDR1 MNHNY and CDR2 SVGAGI (reference sequence). V lost 6 bases, J lost 1 base, and 13 bases lay in between. The CDR3 covers 14 residues. CDR3 amino acids: CASRARAGSYEQYF. CDR3 sequence (DNA): TGTGCCAGCAGGGCACGGGCGGGATCCTACGAGCAGTACTTC.

With respect to this clone: The identical CDR3 is also encoded by other nucleotide sequences in the sample. The CDR3, as DNA: TGCGCCAGCAGCCAATTTAGCGGGAGCACAGATACGCAGTATTTT. It encodes CASSQFSGSTDTQYF. This chain links TRBV4-1 with TRBJ2-3; TRBD2 agrees at 7 bases. Per the germline V gene, CDR1 is MGHRA and CDR2 is YSYEKL. V gave up 2 bases and J gave up 0 bases; unmatched junction bases: 2. The CDR3 is 15 amino acids.

This chain connects TRBV7-3 to TRBJ2-1; D may be TRBD1 (5 bases). Trimming took 5 bases from V and 9 from J, leaving 14 bases between them. CDR3 size: 13 residues. Looked up from germline, CDR1 is SGHTA and CDR2 is FQGTGA. The CDR3 reads CASSPDPQGEQFF. The CDR3, as DNA: TGTGCCAGCAGCCCCGACCCCCAGGGTGAGCAGTTCTTC.

This clone was recorded a few times. This chain joins TRBV5-1 and TRBJ2-7; 9 bases fit TRBD2. Germline V CDR1 and CDR2: SGHRS, YFSETQ. J was trimmed by 3 bases and V by 3 bases; bases with no gene match: 10. This CDR3 has 16 residues. CDR3 sequence (DNA): TGCGCCAGCAGCTCAGCTAGCGGGATCAACCTCTACGAGCAGTACTTC. It is translated as CASSSASGINLYEQYF.

This clone was seen once. The chain uses TRBV6-1 and TRBJ1-1; no firm D call. Trimming left V 6 bases short and J 9 bases short, with 11 bases between. This CDR3 region has 11 residues. Germline CDR1 and CDR2: MNHNS and SASEGT. The CDR3 nucleotides are TGTGCCAGCAGCTGGACGTCCCAAGCTTTCTTT. Protein product: CASSWTSQAFF.

This chain connects TRBV11-2 to TRBJ2-7; tentatively, D is TRBD1 (6 bases). Trimming cost V 5 bases and J 3 bases, with 14 bases left between them. This CDR3 has 14 residues. Germline lookup yields CDR1 SGHAT and CDR2 FQNNGV. The DNA of the CDR3 is TGTGCCAGCAGCCCTCGACAGGACAACTACGAGCAGTACTTC. Its translation is CASSPRQDNYEQYF.

CDR3 sequence reads: CASSVGQGYEKLFF. Written as DNA, the CDR3 is TGCGCCAGCAGCGTGGGACAGGGGTATGAAAAACTGTTTTTT. V usage is TRBV5-1 and J usage is TRBJ1-4; the match to TRBD1 covers 10 bases. The CDR3 length is 14 residues. Germline V gives CDR1 SGHRS, CDR2 YFSETQ. V trimming: 4 bases; J trimming: 6 bases; junction bases outside the gene matches: 3.

This clone was counted a few times. The genes are TRBV6-5 and TRBJ1-1; no reliable D call. This CDR3 region has 13 residues. Trimming removed 5 bases from V and 3 bases from J, with 10 bases in between. Germline V CDR1 and CDR2: MNHEY, SVGAGI. The CDR3 here is CASSAGIHTEAFF. The CDR3 nucleotides are TGTGCCAGCAGTGCCGGGATCCACACTGAAGCTTTCTTT.

The chain employs TRBV5-5 and TRBJ2-2; D gene unclear. The CDR3 extends over 14 amino acids. The germline V gene encodes CDR1 SGHKS and CDR2 YYEKEE (reference sequence). V dropped 1 base and J dropped 4 bases, with 8 bases sitting between them. DNA for the CDR3: TGTGCCAGCAGCTTGTGGTTGTCCACCGGGGAGCTGTTTTTT. This codes for CASSLWLSTGELFF.